The 14 T cell receptor beta chains below come from one sample, sequenced in a study of response to subunit inactivated influenza vaccine (dated by TCRdb to about 2018). The method behind the library was RT-PCR. Sequencing relied on an Illumina HiSeq 2500. TCRdb trimmed the raw reads at Q25, called clones with MiXCR and kept productive beta chains. Here each entry gathers all rows of one CDR3 protein and keeps the most common genes and DNA. Counted in this sample were 170,000 or so distinct CDR3 sequences; approximately 12% of them appeared once. Jointly, the top ten make up about 40% of the sample. This material consisted of CD8+ T cells sorted from PBMCs, taken around 25 months after vaccination. The source is a man between 50 and 70 years old who received an inactivated influenza vaccine. Donor details come from another sample of the same person, matched by shared clones.

A few counts support this clonotype. This sequence joins TRBV7-9 and TRBJ2-7; D gene unclear. Deletions cut 0 bases from V and 7 bases from J, with 4 bases between. The CDR3 spans 11 residues. Germline lookup yields CDR1 SEHNR and CDR2 FQNEAQ (reference sequence). The CDR3 reads CASSLAEEQYF. CDR3 sequence (DNA): TGTGCCAGCAGCTTAGCAGAGGAGCAGTACTTC.

This clonotype has a handful of counts. J is TRBJ1-1 and V is TRBV12-3 or TRBV12-4; D may be TRBD1 (5 bases). Trimming stripped 6 bases from V and 3 bases from J, with 17 bases between. CDR3 length: 15 residues. The CDR3 bases are TGTGCCAGCAGCCCTGACAGTTTACGGCACACTGAAGCTTTCTTT. It translates to CASSPDSLRHTEAFF.

This clonotype came up a few times. The chain couples TRBV10-3 to TRBJ2-7; D perhaps matches TRBD1 (5 bases). Germline V gives CDR1 ENHRY, CDR2 SYGVKD. There are 13 residues in the CDR3. Trimming removed 6 bases from V and 5 bases from J, with 14 bases in between. This CDR3 reads CAIRGPDSDEQYF. The DNA for the CDR3 is TGTGCCATCAGGGGGCCCGACTCGGACGAGCAGTACTTC.

This sequence joins TRBV21-1 and TRBJ2-1; the table's D call of TRBD1 was not tested on the DNA. TRBV21-1 is termed a pseudogene. The CDR3 loop spans 16 amino acids. The CDR3 loop is CASSKVVRGPNNEQFF. CDR3 nucleotides: TGTGCCAGCAGCAAAGTGGTCAGGGGGCCCAACAATGAGCAGTTCTTC.

The chain carries TRBV15 and TRBJ2-7, with TRBD2 matching 14 bases. The CDR3 runs to 16 residues. J was trimmed by 4 bases and V by 0 bases; bases with no gene match: 2. The germline gives CDR1 LNHNV, CDR2 YYDKDF (reference sequence). In nucleotides, the CDR3 is TGTGCCACCAGCAGAGACCGGACTAGCGGGAGGTACGAGCAGTACTTC. Its protein product is CATSRDRTSGRYEQYF. Complete variable domain (other parts from reference TRBV15 and TRBJ2-7): DAMVIQNPRYQVTQFGKPVTLSCSQTLNHNVMYWYQQKSSQAPKLLFHYYDKDFNNEADTPDNFQSRRPNTSFCFLDIRSPGLGDTAMYLCATSRDRTSGRYEQYFGPGTRLTVT.

This clonotype has ten or more counts. The V gene is TRBV5-1, the J gene TRBJ2-7; 9 positions agree with TRBD2. The CDR3 covers 14 residues. Germline V gives CDR1 SGHRS, CDR2 YFSETQ. Trimming took 4 bases from V and 1 from J; bases not matched to a gene: 3. CDR3 loop: CASSVAGESYEQYF. CDR3 DNA: TGCGCCAGCAGCGTAGCGGGGGAGTCCTACGAGCAGTACTTC.

This clonotype was counted ten times or more. The rearrangement uses TRBV30 and TRBJ1-6; D ambiguous. CDR3 length: 13 amino acids. The V gene lost 4 bases and the J gene lost 7 bases, with 11 bases spanning the gap. Germline lookup yields CDR1 GTSNPN and CDR2 SVGIG (reference sequence). The CDR3 nucleotides are TGTGCCTGGAACGTAGGACCCAATTCACCCCTCCACTTT. It encodes CAWNVGPNSPLHF. The variable domain in full, completed from reference TRBV30 and TRBJ1-6, reads SQTIHQWPATLVQPVGSPLSLECTVEGTSNPNLYWYRQAAGRGLQLLFYSVGIGQISSEVPQNLSASRPQDRQFILSSKKLLLSDSGFYLCAWNVGPNSPLHFGNGTRLTVT.

This clonotype was seen a handful of times. The chain links TRBV29-1 to TRBJ1-2; maybe TRBD1 (6 bases). This CDR3 has 17 amino acids. The V end was cut by 3 bases, the J end by 4 bases, with 24 bases between. CDR1 is SQVTM and CDR2 is ANQGSEA in the germline V gene. CDR3 bases: TGCAGCGTTGACGGTCTGGGGCCAGTGCGGGGGGCCTATGGCTACACCTTC. This encodes CSVDGLGPVRGAYGYTF.

This clonotype was detected many times. The V gene is TRBV12-3 or TRBV12-4, the J gene TRBJ2-5; D is unresolved. V was clipped by 6 bases and J by 4 bases, with 18 bases between them. This CDR3 comprises 15 residues. The CDR3 coding sequence is TGTGCCAGCAGATCCCCACCCCCCGGTACAGAGACCCAGTACTTC. It specifies CASRSPPPGTETQYF.

This clonotype was seen ten or more times. The chain employs TRBV15 and TRBJ2-7; D is uncertain. The CDR3 has 12 residues. Germline CDR1 LNHNV, CDR2 YYDKDF (reference sequence). V shed 4 bases and J shed 3 bases, with 7 bases lying between them. DNA for the CDR3: TGTGCCACCAGCAAGTGGGGCTACGAGCAGTACTTC. Amino acid sequence: CATSKWGYEQYF.

This clonotype appeared a few times. The J gene is TRBJ2-7, the V gene TRBV7-8; 8 bases are a match to TRBD1. The junction had 8 bases not matched to a gene; V was cut back by 4 bases and J by 3 bases. The CDR3 totals 15 residues. CDR1 is SGHVS, CDR2 FQNEAQ, per germline. As DNA, the CDR3 is TGTGCCAGCAGCTCACCTCGGACAGGGAACTACGAGCAGTACTTC. It translates to CASSSPRTGNYEQYF.

The chain's CDR3 is CASSGGSNEQFF. In DNA form, the CDR3 reads TGTGCCAGCAGCGGGGGAAGCAATGAGCAGTTCTTC. This chain connects TRBV11-3 to TRBJ2-1; the D gene could be TRBD1 or TRBD2 (5 bases each). Germline V gene data show CDR1 as SGHNT and CDR2 as YENEEA. CDR3 size: 12 residues. Trimming stripped 5 bases from V and 6 bases from J, with 8 bases between.

This chain's CDR3 is CASNLGGLYNEQFF. CDR3 coding DNA: TGTGCCAGCAACCTCGGGGGCCTTTACAATGAGCAGTTCTTC. The chain links TRBV7-9 to TRBJ2-1; D may be TRBD1 or TRBD2 (6 bases each). Trimming took 7 bases from V and 4 from J, leaving 14 bases between them. The CDR3 totals 14 residues. Germline V CDR1 and CDR2: SEHNR, FQNEAQ (reference sequence).

This clonotype was counted between two and nine times. This chain joins TRBV10-3 and TRBJ2-1; either TRBD1 or TRBD2 may supply D (5 bases each). The V gene's germline CDR1 is ENHRY and CDR2 SYGVKD. The CDR3 covers 13 residues. Trimming took off 4 bases at V and 9 bases at J, with 13 bases between the two ends. The CDR3 reads CAISVGGFGEQFF. Written as DNA, the CDR3 is TGTGCCATCAGTGTTGGGGGTTTCGGTGAGCAGTTCTTC.